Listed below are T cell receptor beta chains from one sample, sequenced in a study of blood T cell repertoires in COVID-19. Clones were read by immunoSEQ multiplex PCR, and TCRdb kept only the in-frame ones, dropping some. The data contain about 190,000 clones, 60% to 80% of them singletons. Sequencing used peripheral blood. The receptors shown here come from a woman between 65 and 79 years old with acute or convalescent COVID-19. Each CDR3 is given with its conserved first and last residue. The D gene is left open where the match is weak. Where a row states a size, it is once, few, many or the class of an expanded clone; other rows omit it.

CDR3: CASSDRASPGTYNEQFF; DNA: TGTGCCAGCAGTGATAGGGCCTCACCGGGGACCTACAATGAGCAGTTCTTC; J: TRBJ2-1; D: .; V: TRBV2; size: .
CDR3: CASSYGASGSPWSEEQYF; DNA: TGTGCCAGCAGTTACGGGGCTAGCGGGAGCCCGTGGAGTGAAGAGCAGTACTTC; J: TRBJ2-7; D: TRBD2; V: TRBV6-2/TRBV6-3; size: .
CDR3: CASSSLGDSNSPLHF; DNA: TGTGCCAGCAGCTCACTCGGGGACAGTAATTCACCCCTCCACTTT; J: TRBJ1-6; D: TRBD1; V: TRBV6-5; size: .
CDR3: CASFSGSYNEQFF; DNA: TGCGCCAGCTTCAGCGGGAGTTACAATGAGCAGTTCTTC; J: TRBJ2-1; D: TRBD2; V: TRBV10-2; size: once
CDR3: CASSLPRLNEQFF; DNA: TGTGCCAGCAGCCTACCCCGTCTCAATGAGCAGTTCTTC; J: TRBJ2-1; D: .; V: TRBV5-4; size: once
CDR3: CASSASWGHAETQYF; DNA: TGTGCCAGCAGCGCCTCGTGGGGCCACGCAGAGACCCAGTACTTC; J: TRBJ2-5; D: .; V: TRBV6-5; size: .
CDR3: CASSWTGAVGSPLHF; DNA: TGTGCCAGCAGCTGGACAGGGGCAGTTGGCTCACCCCTCCACTTT; J: TRBJ1-6; D: TRBD1; V: TRBV5-4; size: .
CDR3: CASSLDGTGGMNTEAFF; DNA: TGTGCCAGCAGCTTAGATGGGACAGGGGGAATGAACACTGAAGCTTTCTTT; J: TRBJ1-1; D: TRBD1; V: TRBV7-9; size: .
CDR3: CASSDGGVLAGRDTQYF; DNA: TGTGCCAGCAGTGACGGTGGGGTCCTGGCGGGTCGAGATACGCAGTATTTT; J: TRBJ2-3; D: .; V: TRBV6-1; size: .
CDR3: CASSIDQVQPQHF; DNA: TGTGCCAGTAGTATAGATCAGGTTCAGCCCCAGCATTTT; J: TRBJ1-5; D: .; V: TRBV19; size: .
CDR3: CASRLQGTNSNYGYTF; DNA: TGTGCCAGCAGACTACAAGGGACTAACTCTAACTATGGCTACACCTTC; J: TRBJ1-2; D: .; V: TRBV3-1/TRBV3-2; size: many
CDR3: CASSETGPNNSPLHF; DNA: TGTGCCAGCAGTGAAACCGGTCCGAATAATTCACCCCTCCACTTT; J: TRBJ1-6; D: .; V: TRBV25-1; size: .
CDR3: CATSRDLGPNTEAFF; DNA: TGTGCCACCAGCAGAGATTTGGGGCCGAACACTGAAGCTTTCTTT; J: TRBJ1-1; D: .; V: TRBV15; size: few